This TCR beta chain originates from a study of tumor-infiltrating lymphocytes in oesophageal squamous cell carcinoma. This CDR3 contains 15 residues. V lost 0 bases to trimming and J lost 5 bases, with 13 bases between them. Germline CDR1 is WNHNN and CDR2 is SYGVQD (reference sequence). TCRdb recomputed calls from the PCR reads with MiXCR, one row per CDR3 protein. The repertoire includes roughly 11,000 distinct CDR3 sequences, under 70% of them detected once, and roughly a quarter sits in the top ten. The clonotype comes from a male donor with esophageal squamous cell carcinoma. The sequenced material came from esophageal tumor tissue. This chain uses TRBV10-1 with TRBJ2-5, with D uncertain. The CDR3 region has the DNA TGCGCCAGCAGTGAGTCGATTCAGGTCGGGGAGACCCAGTACTTC. Amino acids: CASSESIQVGETQYF.